Listed below are T cell receptor beta chains from one sample, sequenced in a study of blood T cell repertoires in COVID-19. Repertoires were generated with immunoSEQ multiplex PCR, while TCRdb's copy carries only in-frame clones and drops some. Of 120,000 to 150,000 clones detected, 65% to 80% appear once; the ten largest clones hold around 13%. The sample comprised peripheral blood. These receptors came from an older man with acute or convalescent COVID-19. Each CDR3 is given with its conserved first and last residue. A D gene is named only where the DNA matches it firmly. Size tells how often a clone was seen (once, few, many) or the class of an expanded clone, and some rows leave it out.

>TRBD1|.|TRBV2|TRBJ1-5
CASSWDRAGFQPQHF
TGTGCCAGCAGTTGGGACAGGGCAGGCTTTCAGCCCCAGCATTTT
>.|.|TRBV5-3|TRBJ1-6
CARDLKQDSEFYSPLHF
TGTGCCAGAGACCTTAAACAGGACAGCGAATTTTATTCACCCCTCCACTTT
>.|.|TRBV2|TRBJ1-1
CASSGVGNTEAFF
TGTGCCAGCAGTGGTGTCGGGAACACTGAAGCTTTCTTT
>.|.|TRBV29-1|TRBJ1-5
CSVSLGPDQPQHF
TGCAGCGTTAGTTTGGGGCCTGATCAGCCCCAGCATTTT
>TRBD2|.|TRBV4-1|TRBJ2-5
CASSQEGLAGGETQYF
TGCGCCAGCAGCCAAGAGGGACTAGCGGGGGGAGAGACCCAGTACTTC
>TRBD1|.|TRBV30|TRBJ1-1
CAWSAPRTGGYTEAFF
TGTGCCTGGAGTGCCCCACGAACAGGGGGCTATACTGAAGCTTTCTTT
>TRBD2|.|TRBV5-1|TRBJ2-3
CASSTGTSGPETDTQYF
TGCGCCAGCAGCACCGGGACTAGCGGCCCTGAGACAGATACGCAGTATTTT
>TRBD2|.|TRBV30|TRBJ2-1
CAWSVLRGAENEQFF
TGTGCCTGGAGTGTACTGCGGGGGGCTGAGAATGAGCAGTTCTTC
>TRBD1|.|TRBV15|TRBJ1-5
CATSRDLGQGASGQPQHF
TGTGCCACCAGCAGAGATCTCGGACAGGGGGCTTCGGGACAGCCCCAGCATTTT
>TRBD2|.|TRBV28|TRBJ2-2
CASSGRAGAGELFF
TGTGCCAGCAGTGGTAGGGCGGGAGCCGGGGAGCTGTTTTTT
>.|.|TRBV27|TRBJ1-1
CASSLGSRVGSAEAFF
TGTGCCAGCAGTTTGGGTTCCAGGGTGGGTTCAGCTGAAGCTTTCTTT
>.|.|TRBV7-2|TRBJ1-6
CASSLGPPGVNSPLHF
TGTGCCAGCAGCTTAGGGCCCCCAGGGGTTAATTCACCCCTCCACTTT
>.|.|TRBV28|TRBJ2-1
CASSGGRRRQFF
TGTGCCAGCAGTGGCGGTAGGCGGAGGCAGTTCTTC
>.|.|TRBV11-3|TRBJ2-3
CASSLGQTSTDTQYF
TGTGCCAGCAGCTTAGGCCAGACTAGCACAGATACGCAGTATTTT
>.|.|TRBV7-2|TRBJ1-3
CASSLTGSSGNTIYF
TGTGCCAGCAGCTTAACAGGGAGCTCTGGAAACACCATATATTTT
>.|.|TRBV27|TRBJ2-7
CASSLKQGGGYEQYF
TGTGCCAGCAGTTTAAAACAGGGAGGGGGTTACGAGCAGTACTTC
>.|.|TRBV3-1/TRBV3-2|TRBJ1-2
CASSHTGYGYTF
TGTGCCAGCAGCCATACCGGCTATGGCTACACCTTC
>TRBD1|.|TRBV3-1/TRBV3-2|TRBJ2-1
CASSQAGGSNEQFF
TGTGCCAGCAGCCAGGCAGGGGGTTCCAATGAGCAGTTCTTC
>.|.|TRBV4-1|TRBJ1-2
CASSQEGGNVDGYTF
TGCGCCAGCAGCCAAGAAGGAGGGAACGTTGATGGCTACACCTTC
>.|.|TRBV5-1|TRBJ2-2
CASRPVPTGELFF
TGCGCCAGCAGGCCAGTACCCACCGGGGAGCTGTTTTTT
>TRBD1|.|TRBV28|TRBJ2-7
CASSIGTGAYEQYF
TGTGCCAGCAGCATCGGGACAGGGGCTTACGAGCAGTACTTC
>.|.|TRBV2|TRBJ2-4
CASSENPGEPYF
TGTGCCAGCAGCGAAAATCCGGGGGAGCCGTACTTC
>TRBD1|.|TRBV6-2/TRBV6-3|TRBJ1-2
CASSYSDRRRGYTF
TGTGCCAGCAGTTACTCGGACAGGAGGCGAGGCTACACCTTC
>TRBD2|.|TRBV19|TRBJ2-5
CASSRTRDQETQYF
TGTGCCAGTAGTAGGACTAGGGATCAAGAGACCCAGTACTTC
>.|.|TRBV5-4|TRBJ2-7
CASSLGPGYEQYF
TGTGCCAGCAGCTTGGGCCCAGGTTACGAGCAGTACTTC
>TRBD1|once|TRBV19|TRBJ2-2
CASSTQRDSSTGELFF
TGTGCCAGTAGTACCCAACGGGACAGTTCGACCGGGGAGCTGTTTTTT
>.|.|TRBV28|TRBJ2-5
CASSRGWETQYF
TGTGCCAGCAGTCGAGGTTGGGAGACCCAGTACTTC